This T cell receptor (beta chain) derives from a study of blood T cell repertoires in COVID-19. Study-level information: Sites across the United States, Italy and Spain contributed samples from acute and convalescent COVID-19. From T cells, B-cell-depleted T cells, or PBMCs came the material, which was cDNA or gDNA.

Individuals aged roughly 18 to 95 years were recruited from approximately 24 US areas. Original data processing: Quantification of nucleated cells was approximated via reference gene primer amplification. TCRdb keeps only in-frame clones here, not all; method: immunoSEQ multiplex PCR. V, J and clone size derive from that table, while D and trimming were established from the DNA sequence. Altogether under 250,000 clones are present, 80% to 90% being singletons, with the ten largest covering around 3.8%. CDR3 size: 14 residues. Trimming removed 3 bases from V and 0 bases from J, with 8 bases in between. Germline CDR1 SGHAT, CDR2 FQNNGV.

The V and J genes are TRBV11-2 and TRBJ1-1; no definite D call. This TCR derives from a woman aged 30 to 39 who had been exposed to COVID-19. The sample was PBMCs or T cells enriched from blood (not recorded which). The DNA of the CDR3 is TGTGCCAGCAGCTTGCTGAGGCTGAACACTGAAGCTTTCTTT. Protein: CASSLLRLNTEAFF.